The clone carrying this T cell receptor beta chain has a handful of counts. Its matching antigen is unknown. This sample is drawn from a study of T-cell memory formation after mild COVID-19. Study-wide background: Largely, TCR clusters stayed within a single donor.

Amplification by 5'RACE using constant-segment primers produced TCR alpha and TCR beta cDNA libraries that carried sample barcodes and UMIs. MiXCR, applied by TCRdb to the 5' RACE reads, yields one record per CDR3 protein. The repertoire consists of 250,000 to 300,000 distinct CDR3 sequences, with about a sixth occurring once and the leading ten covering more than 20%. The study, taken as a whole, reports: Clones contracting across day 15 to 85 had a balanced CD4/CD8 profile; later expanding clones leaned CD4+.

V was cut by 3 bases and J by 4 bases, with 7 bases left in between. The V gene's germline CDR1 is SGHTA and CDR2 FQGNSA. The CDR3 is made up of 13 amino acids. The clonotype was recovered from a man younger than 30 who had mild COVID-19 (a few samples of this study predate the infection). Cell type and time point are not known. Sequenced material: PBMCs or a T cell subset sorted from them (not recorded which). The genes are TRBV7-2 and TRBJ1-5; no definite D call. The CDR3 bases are TGTGCCAGCAGCTTTCTCAGGAATCAGCCCCAGCATTTT. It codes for CASSFLRNQPQHF. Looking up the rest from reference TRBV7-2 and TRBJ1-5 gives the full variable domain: GAGVSQSPSNKVTEKGKDVELRCDPISGHTALYWYRQSLGQGLEFLIYFQGNSAPDKSGLPSDRFSAERTGGSVSTLTIQRTQQEDSAVYLCASSFLRNQPQHFGDGTRLSIL.